Presented here are 18 T cell receptor beta chains from one specimen sequenced in a study of shared clonotypes between healthy human individuals. Naive-designated CD8 cells lacked CD45RO, were positively enriched for CCR7, and omitted terminally differentiated effector memory CD45RA+ cells. Only in-frame clones appear in the TCRdb table, and some are missing; sequencing was by immunoSEQ multiplex PCR. The sample lists about 680,000 clones, roughly 94% occurring once. Sequencing used naive CD8+ T cells sorted from blood. These receptors all stem from a man aged 30 to 39 in good health.

Remarks on this clone: Other DNA sequences in this sample translate to the same CDR3. The chain links TRBV27 to TRBJ1-4; D is perhaps TRBD1 (5 bases). CDR3 length: 14 residues. CDR1 MNHEY and CDR2 SMNVEV come from the germline V gene (reference sequence). V lost 1 base and J 6 bases, leaving 9 bases between the germline ends. CDR3 protein: CASSLLGRDEKLFF. The CDR3 nucleotides are TGTGCCAGCAGTTTATTGGGGCGGGATGAAAAACTGTTTTTT.

This sequence joins TRBV7-9 and TRBJ2-2; D call uncertain. The CDR3 length is 13 residues. CDR1 and CDR2 (germline): SEHNR, FQNEAQ (reference sequence). V lost 1 base to trimming and J lost 3 bases, with 3 bases between them. In DNA, the CDR3 is TGTGCCAGCAGCTTAGAGGACACCGGGGAGCTGTTTTTT. Residues: CASSLEDTGELFF.

This chain links TRBV5-1 with TRBJ2-7; tentative D call: TRBD1 (7 bases). V was clipped by 0 bases and J by 2 bases, with 12 bases between them. CDR1 SGHRS and CDR2 YFSETQ come from the germline V gene. The CDR3 sequence is 15 residues long. CDR3 amino acids: CASSLGQGGTYEQYF. CDR3 nucleotide sequence: TGCGCCAGCAGCTTGGGTCAGGGGGGAACCTACGAGCAGTACTTC.

The CDR3 reads CASSEAGSSYNEQFF. CDR3 DNA: TGCGCCAGCAGCGAAGCGGGGAGCTCCTACAATGAGCAGTTCTTC. The chain employs TRBV5-1 and TRBJ2-1; 7 positions match TRBD2. Germline CDR1 is SGHRS and CDR2 is YFSETQ. V shed 4 bases and J 0 bases; nucleotides not matched to a gene: 4. CDR3 length: 15 amino acids. Full variable domain (remainder filled in from reference TRBV5-1 and TRBJ2-1): KAGVTQTPRYLIKTRGQQVTLSCSPISGHRSVSWYQQTPGQGLQFLFEYFSETQRNKGNFPGRFSGRQFSNSRSEMNVSTLELGDSALYLCASSEAGSSYNEQFFGPGTRLTVL.

This clone was observed a single time. This chain uses TRBV7-6 with TRBJ2-3; tentatively, D is TRBD2 (5 bases). This CDR3 contains 14 residues. Germline V lookup: CDR1 SGHVS, CDR2 FNYEAQ. The ends were cut back, 3 bases at V and 4 bases at J, with 11 bases in the middle. CDR3 region: CASSFAGGADTQYF. Written as DNA, the CDR3 is TGTGCCAGCAGCTTCGCAGGAGGCGCAGATACGCAGTATTTT.

CDR3 region: CASSLEVPPSDEQFF. The CDR3 DNA reads TGTGCCAGCAGCTTAGAGGTTCCGCCGTCAGATGAGCAGTTCTTC. The chain uses TRBV7-6 and TRBJ2-1; unclear D gene. Germline CDR1 is SGHVS and CDR2 is FNYEAQ. The CDR3 is made up of 15 amino acids. Trimming shortened V by 1 base and J by 8 bases, and 15 bases separated the two germline ends.

The chain couples TRBV29-1 to TRBJ2-7, with 8 bases matching TRBD2. The CDR3 loop spans 13 amino acids. V lost 5 bases to trimming and J lost 4 bases; unmatched junction nucleotides: 7. The germline gives CDR1 SQVTM, CDR2 ANQGSEA. The CDR3 DNA follows: TGCAGCGTTAGGGGACTAGTCGAGTACGAGCAGTACTTC. Translated, it gives CSVRGLVEYEQYF.

The chain has TRBV11-2 and TRBJ1-2; D is perhaps TRBD1 (5 bases). The CDR3 runs to 14 residues. V was cut by 3 bases and J by 3 bases, with 11 bases left in between. Germline CDR1 SGHAT, CDR2 FQNNGV. CDR3 nucleotide sequence: TGTGCCAGCAGCTTCGCAGGGTATCACTATGGCTACACCTTC. This gives the protein CASSFAGYHYGYTF.

The J gene is TRBJ2-3, the V gene TRBV11-2; D call uncertain. Germline V CDR1 and CDR2: SGHAT, FQNNGV. The CDR3 contains 15 residues. Trimming took off 2 bases at V and 2 bases at J, with 11 bases between the two ends. CDR3 in amino acids: CASSLFPPDTDTQYF. The CDR3 nucleotides are TGTGCCAGCAGCTTATTCCCCCCCGACACAGATACGCAGTATTTT.

The rearrangement joins TRBV28 to TRBJ2-7; unclear D gene. The germline gives CDR1 MDHEN, CDR2 SYDVKM. The V end was cut by 3 bases, the J end by 2 bases, with 20 bases between. The CDR3 has 17 amino acids. The CDR3 protein is CASSFPQDLTETYEQYF. Here the CDR3 DNA reads TGTGCCAGCAGTTTTCCCCAGGACCTAACTGAGACCTACGAGCAGTACTTC.

The chain has TRBV29-1 and TRBJ2-7; tentatively, D is TRBD1 (6 bases). The CDR3 contains 13 residues. CDR1 and CDR2 from the germline V gene are SQVTM and ANQGSEA. V lost 4 bases and J lost 3, with 13 bases in between. In DNA, the CDR3 is TGCAGCGTTGTGAACAGGGACAACTACGAGCAGTACTTC. It yields the protein CSVVNRDNYEQYF.

V and J are TRBV11-2 and TRBJ2-7; D is undetermined. Germline CDR1 reads SGHAT; CDR2 reads FQNNGV. The CDR3 runs to 17 residues. With 0 bases removed from V and 3 bases from J, the gap between germline ends came to 18 bases. The CDR3 loop reads CASSLDDLGTTRYEQYF. The CDR3 DNA follows: TGTGCCAGCAGCTTAGATGATCTCGGAACTACCCGCTACGAGCAGTACTTC.

Concerning this clone itself: This same CDR3 is encoded by further DNA sequences in the sample. The chain uses TRBV27 and TRBJ2-7, with D perhaps matching TRBD1 (5 bases). Looked up from germline, CDR1 is MNHEY and CDR2 is SMNVEV (reference sequence). Trimming removed 3 bases at V and 4 bases at J, with 10 bases between. The CDR3 is 13 amino acids. The CDR3 nucleotides are TGTGCCAGCAGTTTGTTAGGGGATTACGAGCAGTACTTC. Translation gives CASSLLGDYEQYF.

V gene TRBV28 combines with J gene TRBJ2-3, with 10 bases identical to TRBD1. The germline gives CDR1 MDHEN, CDR2 SYDVKM. Trimming removed 4 bases from V and 9 bases from J; junction bases left unmatched: 16. The CDR3 has 17 amino acids. The CDR3 DNA is TGTGCCAGCAGTTCCCGGGACAGGGGCCGTAGAGGGGGCACGCAGTATTTT. It translates to CASSSRDRGRRGGTQYF. Full variable domain (outside the CDR3, taken from reference TRBV28 and TRBJ2-3): DVKVTQSSRYLVKRTGEKVFLECVQDMDHENMFWYRQDPGLGLRLIYFSYDVKMKEKGDIPEGYSVSREKKERFSLILESASTNQTSMYLCASSSRDRGRRGGTQYFGPGTRLTVL.

The V gene is TRBV4-2, the J gene TRBJ1-5; no firm D call. The V gene's germline CDR1 is LGHNA and CDR2 YNFKEQ. The CDR3 is 14 amino acids. Trimming removed 0 bases from V and 5 bases from J, with 8 bases in between. CDR3 residues: CASSQDTFHQPQHF. As DNA, the CDR3 is TGTGCCAGCAGCCAAGATACATTCCATCAGCCCCAGCATTTT.

The chain couples TRBV25-1 to TRBJ2-3; 8 bases map to TRBD2. The CDR3 spans 15 residues. Germline V gene lookup returns CDR1 MGHDK and CDR2 SYGVNS. Trimming removed 11 bases from V and 6 bases from J; junction bases left unmatched: 16. Written as DNA, the CDR3 is TGTGCCCCCAGGGGAAAGCGTCGGGGGGGGGATACGCAGTATTTT. This gives the protein CAPRGKRRGGDTQYF.

This chain connects TRBV6-5 to TRBJ2-5; TRBD2 matches 10 bases. The CDR3 runs 16 residues. V lost 2 bases, J lost 5 bases, and 8 bases stayed unmatched. In germline, CDR1 is MNHEY, CDR2 SVGAGI. The CDR3 sequence is CASSYLAGEVGETQYF. Here the CDR3 DNA reads TGTGCCAGCAGTTACCTAGCGGGAGAGGTGGGGGAGACCCAGTACTTC.

The rearrangement links TRBV9 to TRBJ2-3, with D perhaps TRBD2 (5 bases). V lost 3 bases and J lost 2, with 10 bases in between. The CDR3 runs to 14 residues. Per germline, CDR1 SGDLS and CDR2 YYNGEE. CDR3 DNA: TGTGCCAGCAGCGCTACCGGGGTCACAGATACGCAGTATTTT. Translated, it gives CASSATGVTDTQYF.